Here is one T cell receptor (beta chain) with its context. Its antigen is currently unknown. Expressed TCRB transcripts were sequenced because the isolated RNA had all been reverse transcribed beforehand. The method was immunoSEQ multiplex PCR; TCRdb's version includes in-frame clones alone and lacks a portion of them. This sample yields 300,000 to 450,000 clones, of which around 12% are seen a single time; around 0.0099% belongs to the top ten. This sample was included in a study of beta chain features in type 1 diabetes. About the study: Examination covered some 110,000,000 sorted cells spanning all samples.

The CDR3 has 17 residues. In germline, CDR1 is LNHDA, CDR2 SQIVND (reference sequence). The V end lost 1 base, the J end lost 0 bases, and 13 bases lay between the germline ends. The study, taken as a whole, reports: Cells with high TCR expression could be over-represented by cDNA sequencing. Among patients with Type 1 diabetes, TCRB CDR3s were moderately but significantly shorter in every one of the four CD4+ subsets.

The sequence derives from a woman between 18 and 30 years old with type 1 diabetes. The V call is TRBV19, the J call TRBJ1-5, with D possibly TRBD1 on 5 matching bases. Sequencing was performed on naive CD4+ T cells from blood. CDR3 protein: CASSIAQGWYSNQPQHF. The CDR3 DNA sequence: TGTGCCAGTAGTATAGCGCAGGGATGGTATAGCAATCAGCCCCAGCATTTT.